This T cell receptor beta chain was retrieved from a study of blood T cell repertoires in COVID-19. Study summary: The United States, Italy and Spain were the sources of the acute and convalescent COVID-19 samples. T cells, B-cell-depleted T cells, or PBMCs supplied cDNA or gDNA.

Study processing details: Reference gene primer amplification gave nucleated cell count estimates. This table comes from immunoSEQ multiplex PCR, and its TCRdb copy is limited to in-frame clones, with some not included. V and J calls and clone size come straight from that table; D and trimming were deduced from the DNA. Among roughly 290,000 clones listed, more than 65% were seen once. This CDR3 region has 17 residues. With V trimmed by 0 bases and J by 5 bases, 7 bases remained unmatched. From germline, CDR1 is LGHNA and CDR2 YNFKEQ. Seattle patients were enrolled during active infection and followed longitudinally.

V gene TRBV4-2 combines with J gene TRBJ2-1, with TRBD2 matching 10 bases. The sample was peripheral blood. This TCR came from a person aged 65-85 years with COVID-19, enrolled during active disease. The CDR3 DNA reads TGTGCCAGCAGCCAAGATCCAGCGGGAGGGCCCCACAATGAGCAGTTCTTC. It yields the protein CASSQDPAGGPHNEQFF.